This T cell receptor (beta chain) appears in the sequencing data of a study of cytomegalovirus exposure and HLA in healthy donors. A note on this clone: The antigen remains undetermined.

Libraries were prepared by immunoSEQ multiplex PCR; TCRdb keeps only in-frame clonotypes and omits some of them. The sample records about 50,000 clones, 92% being singletons. Study-wide results and caveats: Most TCR sequences proved rare, with some public TCRs found in many donors. A subsequent analysis found that TCR clusters from the first cohort also tended to co-occur in the roughly 120 validation repertoires, with 90% to 95% of cluster scores above 0. A few chains tied to CMV proved CMV antigen-specific in vitro.

Input material: PBMCs. The source of this sequence is a man aged 18 to 35 in good health and CMV-seronegative.

CDR3 DNA sequence: TGTGCCAGCAGCGTAGGGGGAGGAGGGACCCAGTACTTC. This sequence encodes CASSVGGGGTQYF. The rearrangement uses TRBV9 and TRBJ2-5, with D maybe TRBD2 (6 bases). Germline CDR1 reads SGDLS; CDR2 reads YYNGEE. Trimming took off 0 bases at V and 7 bases at J, with 10 bases between the two ends. This CDR3 is built from 13 residues.